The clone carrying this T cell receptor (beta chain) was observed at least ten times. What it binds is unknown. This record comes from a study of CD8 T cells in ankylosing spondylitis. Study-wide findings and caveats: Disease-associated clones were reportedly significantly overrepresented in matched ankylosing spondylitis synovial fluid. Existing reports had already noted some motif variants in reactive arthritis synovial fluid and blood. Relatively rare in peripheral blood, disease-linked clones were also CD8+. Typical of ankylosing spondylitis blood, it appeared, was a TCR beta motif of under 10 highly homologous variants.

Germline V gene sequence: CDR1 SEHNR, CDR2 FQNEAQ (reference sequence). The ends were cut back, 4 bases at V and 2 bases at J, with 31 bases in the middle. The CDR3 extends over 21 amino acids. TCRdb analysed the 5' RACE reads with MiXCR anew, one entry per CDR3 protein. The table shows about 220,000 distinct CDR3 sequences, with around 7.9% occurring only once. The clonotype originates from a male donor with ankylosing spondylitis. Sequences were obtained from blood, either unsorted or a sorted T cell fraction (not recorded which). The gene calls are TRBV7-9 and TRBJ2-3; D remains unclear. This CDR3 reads CASSSTLTTRPAPPYTDTQYF. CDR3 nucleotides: TGTGCCAGCAGCTCCACCCTTACGACCAGACCGGCACCACCCTACACAGATACGCAGTATTTT.